The 24 T cell receptor beta chains below come from one sample, sequenced in a study of cytotoxic CD8 clonotypes in ibrutinib-treated CLL. Only in-frame clones appear in the TCRdb table, and some are missing; sequencing was by immunoSEQ multiplex PCR. The sample holds around 130,000 clones, under 90% seen once. Sequences were derived from PBMCs, sampled after 24 months of ibrutinib treatment. The receptors were sampled from a human donor with chronic lymphocytic leukemia.

The chain is built from TRBV7-9 and TRBJ2-2; D ambiguous. Germline V gene sequence: CDR1 SEHNR, CDR2 FQNEAQ (reference sequence). The CDR3 length is 13 residues. Trimming stripped 2 bases from V and 7 bases from J, with 8 bases between. CDR3 bases: TGTGCCAGCAGCTTAATCTCTGTCGGGGAGCTGTTTTTT. The encoded protein is CASSLISVGELFF.

The chain has TRBV5-1 and TRBJ1-1; D call uncertain. CDR3 length: 13 amino acids. CDR1 is SGHRS and CDR2 is YFSETQ in the germline V gene. The V and J ends lost 0 bases and 3 bases respectively, with 6 bases between them. The DNA of the CDR3 is TGCGCCAGCAGCTTGGTCGGGGACACTGAAGCTTTCTTT. Its translation is CASSLVGDTEAFF.

The V and J genes are TRBV6-6 and TRBJ1-2; D unresolved. Trimming shortened V by 2 bases and J by 8 bases, and 6 bases separated the two germline ends. CDR1 MNHNY and CDR2 SVGAGI come from the germline V gene (reference sequence). The CDR3 runs 11 residues. CDR3 bases: TGTGCCAGCAGTTACAACGAGGGCTACACCTTC. Translated, it gives CASSYNEGYTF.

The chain recombines TRBV7-9 with TRBJ1-2; the match to TRBD1 covers 7 bases. J gave up 5 bases and V 6 bases, and 12 bases lay outside the gene matches. The germline gives CDR1 SEHNR, CDR2 FQNEAQ (reference sequence). This CDR3 has 15 amino acids. The CDR3 DNA is TGTGCCAGCAGTCCACCCCGGCGGGACAGTTATGGCTACACCTTC. As protein: CASSPPRRDSYGYTF.

With regard to this clone: Germline and junction disagree at one end, which may indicate a read error. This sample also contains other DNA sequences that code for the same CDR3. Here the CDR3 reads CASSIGGEGVPYGYTF. CDR3 bases: TGCGCCAGTAGTATTGGAGGAGAAGGGGTCCCCTATGGCTACACCTTC. The V call is TRBV19, the J call TRBJ1-2; D might be TRBD1 (5 bases). The germline CDR1 and CDR2 sequences are LNHDA and SQIVND (reference sequence). The CDR3 sequence is 16 residues long.

This clone was detected once. The rearrangement links TRBV19 to TRBJ2-3; D is possibly TRBD1 (6 bases). Germline CDR1 and CDR2: LNHDA and SQIVND (reference sequence). Trimming took 6 bases from V and 0 from J, leaving 13 bases between them. CDR3 length: 15 amino acids. The CDR3 DNA reads TGTGCCAGTAGCGGACAGTTTCCTAGCACAGATACGCAGTATTTT. This encodes CASSGQFPSTDTQYF.

V is TRBV5-5 and J is TRBJ1-4; 8 bases are a match to TRBD1. The ends lost 6 bases at V and 3 bases at J; junction bases unmatched: 4. CDR1 SGHKS and CDR2 YYEKEE come from the germline V gene (reference sequence). This CDR3 comprises 14 residues. The CDR3 coding sequence is TGTGCCAGCACCACAGGGGGGGCTAATGAAAAACTGTTTTTT. Amino acid sequence: CASTTGGANEKLFF.

CDR3 residues: CASSFTPRDTGELFF. CDR3 coding DNA: TGTGCCAGCAGTTTCACCCCGCGGGACACCGGGGAGCTGTTTTTT. V and J are TRBV6-5 and TRBJ2-2, with a tentative D call TRBD2 (5 bases). V was pared by 4 bases and J by 3 bases, with 12 bases between. Germline CDR1 reads MNHEY; CDR2 reads SVGAGI. CDR3 length: 15 residues.

The chain joins TRBV30 to TRBJ1-2; D gene unclear. The V end was cut by 2 bases, the J end by 8 bases, with 9 bases between. The germline gives CDR1 GTSNPN, CDR2 SVGIG (reference sequence). The CDR3 has 11 residues. The chain's CDR3 is CAWSYQRGYTF. DNA for the CDR3: TGTGCCTGGAGTTATCAGCGAGGCTACACCTTC. Combining the CDR3 with reference TRBV30 and TRBJ1-2 gives the whole variable domain SQTIHQWPATLVQPVGSPLSLECTVEGTSNPNLYWYRQAAGRGLQLLFYSVGIGQISSEVPQNLSASRPQDRQFILSSKKLLLSDSGFYLCAWSYQRGYTFGSGTRLTVV.

V gene TRBV2 combines with J gene TRBJ1-5, with D possibly matching TRBD1 (5 bases). V lost 6 bases and J lost 2, with 14 bases in between. CDR1 and CDR2 from the germline V gene are SNHLY and FYNNEI. This CDR3 contains 15 residues. The CDR3 is CASRLQARGNQPQHF. DNA for the CDR3: TGTGCCAGCAGGTTACAGGCTAGAGGCAATCAGCCCCAGCATTTT.

The chain has TRBV5-3 and TRBJ1-1; D perhaps matches TRBD1 (5 bases). TRBV5-3 is sorted into the ORF group, with uncertain function. V was cut by 0 bases and J by 7 bases, with 13 bases left in between. The CDR3 sequence is 14 residues long. The DNA of the CDR3 is TGTGCCAGAAGCTTGGATTTCGGGGCCCGTGAAGCTTTCTTT. Protein sequence: CARSLDFGAREAFF.

In this sample, this clone turned up a few times. The chain is built from TRBV2 and TRBJ2-7; the D is unclear. Germline V CDR1 and CDR2: SNHLY, FYNNEI. Trimming left V 6 bases short and J 2 bases short, with 17 bases between. The CDR3 consists of 15 residues. CDR3 region: CASSPGWSRTYEQYF. CDR3 in DNA: TGTGCCAGCAGCCCTGGCTGGAGTCGTACCTACGAGCAGTACTTC.

The chain joins TRBV18 to TRBJ2-1; D not resolved. V lost 3 bases, J lost 10 bases, and 7 bases lay in between. Germline V gives CDR1 KGHSH, CDR2 LQKENI. This CDR3 comprises 11 residues. The CDR3 nucleotides are TGTGCCAGCTCACCTTCGCAGGAGCAGTTCTTC. Encoded protein: CASSPSQEQFF.

The chain carries TRBV6-4 and TRBJ2-2; 12 positions agree with TRBD2. In germline, CDR1 is MRHNA, CDR2 SNTAGT. Trimming took 3 bases from V and 0 from J; bases not matched to a gene: 5. The CDR3 extends over 18 amino acids. The CDR3 DNA follows: TGTGCCAGCAGTGAACGACTAGCGGGGGTAACGAACACCGGGGAGCTGTTTTTT. It encodes CASSERLAGVTNTGELFF.

V and J are TRBV10-3 and TRBJ2-3, with TRBD1 matching 7 bases. The CDR3 has 13 residues. The germline V gene has CDR1 ENHRY and CDR2 SYGVKD. The ends lost 4 bases at V and 5 bases at J; junction bases unmatched: 3. The CDR3 DNA sequence: TGTGCCATCAGTGCCAGACAGGGAGATACGCAGTATTTT. This encodes CAISARQGDTQYF.

The rearrangement uses TRBV9 and TRBJ1-1; tentatively, D is TRBD1 (5 bases). Germline CDR1 and CDR2: SGDLS and YYNGEE. The CDR3 is made up of 15 amino acids. Trimming removed 0 bases from V and 1 base from J, with 10 bases in between. CDR3 region: CASSVGAGTNTEAFF. CDR3 DNA sequence: TGTGCCAGCAGCGTAGGGGCAGGGACGAACACTGAAGCTTTCTTT.

The rearrangement links TRBV28 to TRBJ2-3, with 10 positions matching TRBD2. In germline, CDR1 is MDHEN, CDR2 SYDVKM. The CDR3 length is 15 residues. Trimming removed 2 bases from V and 3 bases from J; junction bases left unmatched: 2. The CDR3 DNA reads as TGTGCCAGCAGTTTAGGACTAGCGGTAACAGATACGCAGTATTTT. Its translation: CASSLGLAVTDTQYF.

This clone came up a few times. The J gene is TRBJ1-6, the V gene TRBV6-1; tentatively, D is TRBD1 (5 bases). This CDR3 comprises 16 residues. The V and J ends lost 2 bases and 9 bases respectively, with 17 bases between them. Germline V gene data show CDR1 as MNHNS and CDR2 as SASEGT. CDR3 amino acids: CASSEMVVRVGSPLHF. For the CDR3, the DNA is TGTGCCAGCAGTGAAATGGTCGTCAGGGTGGGTTCACCCCTCCACTTT.

CDR3 in amino acids: CSVDRQGAPVETQYF. The CDR3 nucleotides are TGCAGCGTTGATCGGCAGGGGGCGCCGGTGGAGACCCAGTACTTC. This chain connects TRBV29-1 to TRBJ2-5; 8 bases match TRBD1. Germline V gene data show CDR1 as SQVTM and CDR2 as ANQGSEA. This CDR3 spans 15 amino acids. With 3 bases clipped from V and 5 bases from J, the junction kept 11 bases outside the gene matches.

The chain has TRBV5-4 and TRBJ2-7; D might be TRBD2 (5 bases). CDR1 and CDR2 from the germline V gene are SGHNT and YYREEE (reference sequence). V dropped 6 bases and J dropped 0 bases, with 13 bases sitting between them. This CDR3 has 14 residues. The CDR3 loop is CASTPPGTSYEQYF. CDR3 coding DNA: TGTGCCAGCACCCCTCCGGGAACCTCCTACGAGCAGTACTTC.

The gene calls are TRBV7-2 and TRBJ2-1, with TRBD2 matching over 14 bases. This CDR3 region has 19 residues. Trimming took 4 bases from V and 2 from J; bases not matched to a gene: 10. Germline CDR1 SGHTA, CDR2 FQGNSA. Here the CDR3 reads CASSSRPGLAGVPYNEQFF. CDR3 nucleotide sequence: TGTGCCAGCAGCTCTCGGCCGGGACTAGCGGGGGTCCCCTACAATGAGCAGTTCTTC.

The chain links TRBV10-3 to TRBJ1-1, with 7 bases lining up with TRBD1. V lost 5 bases and J lost 2; bases outside the gene matches: 5. The CDR3 length is 14 residues. The germline V gene has CDR1 ENHRY and CDR2 SYGVKD. The DNA of the CDR3 is TGTGCCATCAGTCAGGGACAGACCAACACTGAAGCTTTCTTT. It codes for CAISQGQTNTEAFF.

In regard to this clone: This specimen includes other DNA sequences encoding the same CDR3. Here the CDR3 reads CASRGLSNQPQHF. DNA of the CDR3: TGTGCCAGTAGAGGACTTAGCAATCAGCCCCAGCATTTT. V usage is TRBV19 and J usage is TRBJ1-5, with no clear D. CDR3 length: 13 amino acids. The germline V gene has CDR1 LNHDA and CDR2 SQIVND (reference sequence). Trimming removed 6 bases at V and 0 bases at J, with 6 bases between.

This clone showed up just once. The chain is built from TRBV6-6 and TRBJ1-6; D is undetermined. Germline loops: CDR1 MNHNY, CDR2 SVGAGI (reference sequence). V lost 6 bases and J lost 6, with 3 bases in between. The CDR3 has 11 residues. The CDR3 here is CASRGNSPLHF. Here the CDR3 DNA reads TGTGCCAGCAGGGGTAATTCACCCCTCCACTTT.